The rows below give T cell receptor beta chains drawn from one sample of a study of cytomegalovirus exposure and HLA in healthy donors. Using immunoSEQ multiplex PCR, the repertoire was profiled, and TCRdb retains in-frame clones only, with some absent. The sample consists of 83,000 or so clones, about 76% of them appearing once. Input material: PBMCs. All receptors derive from a woman aged 35 to 49 in good health and CMV-seropositive. Both conserved end residues are part of each CDR3. Fields, in order: CDR3 protein, CDR3 DNA, J gene, V gene, D gene, clone size. D genes are given only for firm matches. Some rows mark clone size as missing; the rest say once, few, many or name a class of expanded clone.

CDR3: CASSLSSLVSGGNTIYF; DNA: TGCGCCAGCAGCTTGTCCAGTTTGGTATCGGGAGGAAACACCATATATTTT; J: TRBJ1-3; V: TRBV5-1; D: -; size: -
CDR3: CASSFGGPSYEQYF; DNA: TGTGCCAGCAGTTTCGGAGGGCCCTCCTACGAGCAGTACTTC; J: TRBJ2-7; V: TRBV27; D: -; size: -
CDR3: CASSQRTGYVREQYF; DNA: TGTGCCAGCAGCCAGAGGACAGGGTACGTTCGGGAGCAGTACTTC; J: TRBJ2-7; V: TRBV11-2; D: TRBD1; size: once
CDR3: CAWSVGAPNEQYF; DNA: TGTGCCTGGAGTGTAGGGGCCCCAAACGAGCAGTACTTC; J: TRBJ2-7; V: TRBV30; D: -; size: few
CDR3: CASSQGGSGAGANVLTF; DNA: TGCGCCAGCAGCCAAGGAGGGTCAGGGGCTGGGGCCAACGTCCTGACTTTC; J: TRBJ2-6; V: TRBV4-3; D: -; size: -
CDR3: CASSYRPQGRGGELFF; DNA: TGTGCCAGCAGTTACCGCCCCCAGGGGAGGGGCGGGGAGCTGTTTTTT; J: TRBJ2-2; V: TRBV6-5; D: -; size: -
CDR3: CASRSRGVFNEKLFF; DNA: TGTGCCAGCAGGTCACGGGGGGTCTTCAATGAAAAACTGTTTTTT; J: TRBJ1-4; V: TRBV28; D: -; size: -
CDR3: CASSQAEDREDPDKLFF; DNA: TGCGCCAGCAGCCAAGCCGAGGACAGGGAGGATCCGGATAAACTGTTTTTT; J: TRBJ1-4; V: TRBV4-3; D: TRBD1; size: -
CDR3: CATSRYISGTRIDEQFF; DNA: TGTGCCACCAGCAGATATATCTCCGGGACTAGAATAGATGAGCAGTTCTTC; J: TRBJ2-1; V: TRBV15; D: TRBD2; size: once
CDR3: CASSQRDTGNYGYTF; DNA: TGTGCCAGCAGCCAACGGGACACGGGAAACTATGGCTACACCTTC; J: TRBJ1-2; V: TRBV14; D: -; size: once
CDR3: CASSFQGAGEKLFF; DNA: TGTGCCAGCAGTTTCCAGGGGGCAGGTGAAAAACTGTTTTTT; J: TRBJ1-4; V: TRBV27; D: TRBD1; size: -
CDR3: CASGPGQGPWPQHF; DNA: TGTGCTAGTGGCCCAGGACAGGGGCCATGGCCCCAGCATTTT; J: TRBJ1-5; V: TRBV12-5; D: TRBD1; size: -
CDR3: CASSSGVQYF; DNA: TGTGCCAGCAGCTCAGGTGTGCAGTACTTC; J: TRBJ2-7; V: TRBV28; D: -; size: -
CDR3: CASSLSGLRLNGYTIYF; DNA: TGTGCCAGCAGTCTCTCCGGACTTCGCCTTAATGGGTACACCATATATTTT; J: TRBJ1-3; V: TRBV4-2; D: -; size: -
CDR3: CASRTEINTEAFF; DNA: TGTGCCAGCAGAACTGAAATTAACACTGAAGCTTTCTTT; J: TRBJ1-1; V: TRBV2; D: -; size: -
CDR3: CASSLLAGKGDGSYEQYF; DNA: TGTGCCAGCAGCCTACTAGCGGGAAAGGGGGATGGCTCCTACGAGCAGTACTTC; J: TRBJ2-7; V: TRBV4-2; D: TRBD2; size: -
CDR3: CASSSWRVENTEAFF; DNA: TGTGCCAGCAGTTCCTGGAGGGTCGAGAACACTGAAGCTTTCTTT; J: TRBJ1-1; V: TRBV7-9; D: -; size: -
CDR3: CSVPSGGGTEAFF; DNA: TGCAGCGTCCCATCCGGGGGTGGCACTGAAGCTTTCTTT; J: TRBJ1-1; V: TRBV29-1; D: -; size: -
CDR3: CASSLETGAALLNEKLFF; DNA: TGTGCCAGCAGTTTAGAGACAGGGGCCGCCTTACTTAATGAAAAACTGTTTTTT; J: TRBJ1-4; V: TRBV28; D: TRBD1; size: -
CDR3: CASSSRGMDTEAFF; DNA: TGCGCCAGCAGTTCGCGGGGTATGGACACTGAAGCTTTCTTT; J: TRBJ1-1; V: TRBV5-1; D: -; size: -
CDR3: CASSSQGDVLF; DNA: TGTGCCAGCAGTTCCCAGGGGGATGTCCTCTTT; J: TRBJ1-1; V: TRBV28; D: TRBD1; size: once
CDR3: CASSRKPQQGAHGYTF; DNA: TGTGCCAGCAGCCGAAAACCCCAACAGGGGGCGCATGGCTACACCTTC; J: TRBJ1-2; V: TRBV6-6; D: TRBD1; size: few
CDR3: CASSYGPSGIVDGYTF; DNA: TGTGCCAGCAGTTACGGCCCCTCAGGTATCGTGGATGGCTACACCTTC; J: TRBJ1-2; V: TRBV6-5; D: -; size: -
CDR3: CASIRTGAGNTEAFF; DNA: TGTGCCAGCATTCGGACAGGGGCAGGGAACACTGAAGCTTTCTTT; J: TRBJ1-1; V: TRBV25-1; D: TRBD1; size: -
CDR3: CASSGGVSRSF; DNA: TGTGCCAGCAGTGGGGGGGTTTCTCGTTCCTTC; J: TRBJ1-2; V: TRBV25-1; D: -; size: once
CDR3: CASSSGQGANTQYF; DNA: TGTGCCAGCAGCTCGGGACAGGGGGCGAATACGCAGTATTTT; J: TRBJ2-3; V: TRBV7-8; D: TRBD1; size: -
CDR3: CASSLDRQGGNNEQFF; DNA: TGCGCCAGCAGCCTAGACAGACAGGGGGGGAACAATGAGCAGTTCTTC; J: TRBJ2-1; V: TRBV5-1; D: TRBD1; size: -
CDR3: CAWSFVAGGNTQYF; DNA: TGTGCCTGGAGTTTTGTCGCAGGGGGGAATACGCAGTATTTT; J: TRBJ2-3; V: TRBV30; D: -; size: -
CDR3: CASSPRLAGGTDTQYF; DNA: TGTGCCAGCTCACCTAGACTAGCGGGAGGCACAGATACGCAGTATTTT; J: TRBJ2-3; V: TRBV18; D: TRBD2; size: -
CDR3: CASSEGLRGLLNYGYTF; DNA: TGTGCCAGCAGCGAGGGGCTAAGGGGGCTATTAAACTATGGCTACACCTTC; J: TRBJ1-2; V: TRBV7-2; D: TRBD1; size: -